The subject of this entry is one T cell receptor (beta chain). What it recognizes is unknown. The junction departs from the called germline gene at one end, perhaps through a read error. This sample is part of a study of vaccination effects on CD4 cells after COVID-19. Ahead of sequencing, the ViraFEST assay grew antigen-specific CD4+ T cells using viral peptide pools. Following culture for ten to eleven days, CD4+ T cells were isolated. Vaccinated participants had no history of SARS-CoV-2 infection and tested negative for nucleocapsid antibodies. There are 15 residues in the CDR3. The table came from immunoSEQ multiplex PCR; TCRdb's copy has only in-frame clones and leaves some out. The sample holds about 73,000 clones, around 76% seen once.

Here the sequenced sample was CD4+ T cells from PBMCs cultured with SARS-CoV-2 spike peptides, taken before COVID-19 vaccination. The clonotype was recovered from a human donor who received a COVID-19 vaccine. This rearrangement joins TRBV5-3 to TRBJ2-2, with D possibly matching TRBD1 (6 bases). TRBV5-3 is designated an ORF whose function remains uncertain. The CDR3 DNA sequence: TGTGCCAGAAGCCCATGGACAGACCCCACCAGGGAGCTGTTTTTT. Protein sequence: CARSPWTDPTRELFF.